This TCR beta chain came from a study of neurological immune-mediated disorders. Study-wide results and limits: The most TCR clonal expansion was seen in HTLV-1-associated myelopathy, whereas the least was seen in multiple sclerosis, below the level in healthy controls. Expanded clones shared no identical CDR3 amino acid sequences across subjects, which suggested private TCR-beta repertoires in all groups.

This clonotype was counted at least ten times. Its antigen is not identified. Germline values: CDR1 SGHRS, CDR2 YFSETQ. This CDR3 is 15 amino acids long. J gave up 0 bases and V 1 base, and 4 bases lay outside the gene matches. 5'RACE with 10-nucleotide random UMIs generated the cDNA. TCRdb reanalysed the 5' RACE reads using MiXCR and keeps one entry per CDR3 protein. The sample lists 20,000 or so distinct CDR3 sequences; over 10% were seen once. Sequenced input: PBMCs. This chain joins TRBV5-1 and TRBJ2-7; 7 bases are shared with TRBD2. The receptor was derived from a woman aged 40 to 50 with HTLV-1-associated myelopathy (HAM/TSP). Here the CDR3 reads CASSLSAGFSYEQYF. The DNA of the CDR3 is TGCGCCAGCAGCTTGTCAGCGGGGTTCTCCTACGAGCAGTACTTC.